This T cell receptor (beta chain) was retrieved from a study of neoadjuvant nivolumab and ipilimumab in lung cancer. CDR3 length: 15 amino acids. V lost 4 bases, J lost 4 bases, and 8 bases stayed unmatched. Germline values: CDR1 SGHRS, CDR2 YFSETQ. Details on this clone: Its antigen is as yet unknown.

TCRdb keeps only in-frame clones here, not all; method: immunoSEQ multiplex PCR. The repertoire includes fewer than 35,000 clones, 80% of them detected once, and roughly 6% sits in the top ten. Findings of the study overall: Higher pretherapy blood TCR richness went with higher resected-tumor richness.

Here the sequenced sample was peripheral blood, taken before neoadjuvant nivolumab, alone or with ipilimumab. The chain has TRBV5-1 and TRBJ2-1; TRBD2 matches at 7 bases. The sequence was collected from an adult with non-small cell lung cancer. DNA for the CDR3: TGCGCCAGCAGCCAACCTCTAGCGGCTTACAATGAGCAGTTCTTC. It translates to CASSQPLAAYNEQFF.